This record concerns one TCR beta chain sequence. Source study methods: Quantification of nucleated cells was approximated via reference gene primer amplification. Method: immunoSEQ multiplex PCR; TCRdb's copy keeps in-frame clones and lacks some. V and J calls and clone size are as listed in that table; D and trimming were resolved from the DNA. Here the sample spans some 120,000 clones, around nine tenths being singletons. This entry is derived from a study of blood T cell repertoires in COVID-19. Whole-study context: Both acute and convalescent COVID-19 samples were obtained from the United States, Italy and Spain. Nucleic acid was either cDNA or gDNA, and it came from T cells, B-cell-depleted T cells, or PBMCs.

The CDR3 has 13 amino acids. Germline V lookup: CDR1 SNHLY, CDR2 FYNNEI. With 5 bases removed from V and 6 bases from J, the gap between germline ends came to 14 bases. The chain employs TRBV2 and TRBJ2-7; D gene ambiguous. The receptor was isolated from a man in his forties or fifties with acute or convalescent COVID-19. Sequences were obtained from peripheral blood. As DNA, the CDR3 is TGTGCCAGCAGTCCAACCCTGCGAGGCGAGCAGTACTTC. Translated: CASSPTLRGEQYF.